These T cell receptor beta chains were read from a single sample in a study of blood T cell repertoires in COVID-19. Generated by immunoSEQ multiplex PCR, the TCRdb table keeps only in-frame clones and is missing some. The table has tens of thousands of clones, roughly 80% seen once. The specimen sequenced was peripheral blood. These receptors were taken from a woman aged 80 or over with active or convalescent COVID-19. CDR3s include the opening cysteine and the closing phenylalanine or tryptophan. Each record gives: clone size, V gene, D gene, CDR3 protein. D genes are given only for firm matches. Clone size is stated in some rows and not others, as once, few, many or a class when expanded.

clone size: NA; V gene: TRBV6-6; D gene: NA; CDR3 protein: CASSYRQGNQPQHF
clone size: NA; V gene: TRBV7-2; D gene: TRBD2; CDR3 protein: CASSLGSGSWSDTQYF
clone size: NA; V gene: TRBV14; D gene: TRBD1; CDR3 protein: CASSVGATGGAYQGKNIQYF
clone size: NA; V gene: TRBV10-3; D gene: TRBD2; CDR3 protein: CAISPSGGALYEQYF
clone size: NA; V gene: TRBV7-2; D gene: NA; CDR3 protein: CASSRTGSLEQYF
clone size: NA; V gene: TRBV2; D gene: TRBD2; CDR3 protein: CASIPTSGGNTDTQYF
clone size: once; V gene: TRBV3-1/TRBV3-2; D gene: NA; CDR3 protein: CASSQDGGIGNTIYF
clone size: NA; V gene: TRBV18; D gene: TRBD1; CDR3 protein: CASSRDSGTANSPLHF
clone size: NA; V gene: TRBV10-3; D gene: TRBD2; CDR3 protein: CAITGLAGGAGEQYF
clone size: NA; V gene: TRBV9; D gene: TRBD2; CDR3 protein: CASSAYSGTGPDTQYF
clone size: NA; V gene: TRBV19; D gene: TRBD1; CDR3 protein: CASRGQGAGNQPQHF
clone size: NA; V gene: TRBV6-5; D gene: NA; CDR3 protein: CASRGLGSLYGYTF
clone size: few; V gene: TRBV25-1; D gene: TRBD2; CDR3 protein: CAGGTVLAGAYEQYF
clone size: NA; V gene: TRBV14; D gene: TRBD2; CDR3 protein: CASSQELAGANEQFF
clone size: once; V gene: TRBV2; D gene: NA; CDR3 protein: CASSERTDTQYF
clone size: once; V gene: TRBV7-7; D gene: NA; CDR3 protein: CASSLDNRPNYGYTF
clone size: NA; V gene: TRBV4-1; D gene: TRBD2; CDR3 protein: CASSQVVGGGAISTDTQYF
clone size: NA; V gene: TRBV7-2; D gene: NA; CDR3 protein: CASSLARSPRVGQYF
clone size: NA; V gene: TRBV5-4; D gene: TRBD2; CDR3 protein: CASSFRMERGVGELFF
clone size: NA; V gene: TRBV7-9; D gene: TRBD2; CDR3 protein: CASGSTSGVQEQYF
clone size: NA; V gene: TRBV7-7; D gene: TRBD2; CDR3 protein: CASSLGGGYEQYF
clone size: NA; V gene: TRBV4-1; D gene: NA; CDR3 protein: CASSQEQTVSNEKLFF
clone size: NA; V gene: TRBV4-3; D gene: NA; CDR3 protein: CASGTGRVEKLFF
clone size: NA; V gene: TRBV6-1; D gene: NA; CDR3 protein: CASSVHRGSANYGYTF
clone size: NA; V gene: TRBV6-1; D gene: NA; CDR3 protein: CASSEAGAGADTQYF
clone size: NA; V gene: TRBV6-1; D gene: TRBD1; CDR3 protein: CASSEYRAAGGNTEAFF
clone size: NA; V gene: TRBV6-6; D gene: NA; CDR3 protein: CASSPGDTQYF
clone size: NA; V gene: TRBV5-5; D gene: NA; CDR3 protein: CASSGTWGQVGELFF
clone size: NA; V gene: TRBV5-5; D gene: TRBD1; CDR3 protein: CASRMTGGYEQYF
clone size: NA; V gene: TRBV30; D gene: NA; CDR3 protein: CAWTSDRTRSGYTF
clone size: NA; V gene: TRBV6-6; D gene: NA; CDR3 protein: CASTLTGVGGTQYF
clone size: NA; V gene: TRBV27; D gene: NA; CDR3 protein: CASGSGRSRGQHF
clone size: NA; V gene: TRBV19; D gene: NA; CDR3 protein: CASSFGRTEAFF
clone size: NA; V gene: TRBV4-3; D gene: TRBD2; CDR3 protein: CASSPQTRLAVNTGELFF
clone size: NA; V gene: TRBV6-2/TRBV6-3; D gene: NA; CDR3 protein: CASSYARVDQPQHF
clone size: once; V gene: TRBV6-2/TRBV6-3; D gene: TRBD2; CDR3 protein: CASSYSVLAASTDTQYF
clone size: NA; V gene: TRBV5-1; D gene: NA; CDR3 protein: CASSPSQGWGSPLHF
clone size: NA; V gene: TRBV19; D gene: NA; CDR3 protein: CASSKSGVNTEAFF
clone size: NA; V gene: TRBV19; D gene: TRBD2; CDR3 protein: CASSKREGRFYEQYF
clone size: NA; V gene: TRBV5-4; D gene: TRBD1; CDR3 protein: CASSLAGDRVTDTQYF
clone size: NA; V gene: TRBV28; D gene: TRBD1; CDR3 protein: CASSSNLPGQGLYGQYF
clone size: few; V gene: TRBV5-4; D gene: TRBD2; CDR3 protein: CASSPGLARGGEQFF
clone size: NA; V gene: TRBV28; D gene: NA; CDR3 protein: CASSTTKERNIQYF
clone size: NA; V gene: TRBV28; D gene: NA; CDR3 protein: CASSFPTNSPLHF
clone size: once; V gene: TRBV6-1; D gene: NA; CDR3 protein: CASSEQGSWGQPQHF
clone size: NA; V gene: TRBV11-3; D gene: TRBD1; CDR3 protein: CASSLDRMGTGSTEAFF
clone size: NA; V gene: TRBV27; D gene: NA; CDR3 protein: CASSFGYRELGPNEKLFF
clone size: NA; V gene: TRBV4-2; D gene: TRBD2; CDR3 protein: CASSQVTSGGSGANVLTF
clone size: NA; V gene: TRBV2; D gene: TRBD1; CDR3 protein: CASSGQGAKYGYTF